This TCR beta chain is from a study of T-cell memory formation after mild COVID-19 (dated by TCRdb to the early 2020s). Regarding the study in general: TCR sequence clusters from the two donors were found to be largely donor specific. Longitudinal TCRalpha and TCRbeta repertoire sequencing tracked T-cell clones expanding and contracting after mild COVID-19 in a couple of donors. Two young, previously healthy adult volunteers, one female and one male, were included in the cohort.

The sequencing machine was an Illumina NovaSeq 6000. TCRalpha and TCRbeta cDNA libraries were constructed by 5'RACE with constant-segment primers, with sample barcodes and unique molecular identifiers being introduced. RNA was extracted from every sample with Trizol reagent. The libraries were amplified in two PCR steps, and the second step added a second sample barcode and Illumina TruSeq adapters. The libraries were sequenced on an Illumina NovaSeq using 2 x 150 bp paired-end reads. As for the original processing: Demultiplexing of reads and collapsing into UMI-guided consensus sequences were performed with migec v1.2.7. With mixcr v2.1.11, UMI consensuses were aligned to TRA and TRB V and J templates and assembled into clonotypes. Expanded or contracted clonotypes were those called significant by both edgeR and NoisET, with noise models trained on biological replicates. For edgeR calls, the thresholds were a false discovery rate-adjusted p below 0.01 and a log2 fold-change of 1. As an exploratory analysis of dynamics, max-normalized trajectories of the 1000 most abundant clonotypes were examined by PCA with hierarchical clustering. Separately sequenced CD4+ and CD8+ repertoires were used to assign a CD4 or CD8 phenotype to each responding clone. TCRdb reran the public reads through fastp at Q25 and MiXCR, keeping productive beta chains. Here each entry gathers all rows of one CDR3 protein and keeps the most common genes and DNA. These V and J calls are TCRdb output, not the study's own analysis. For this sample the table gives approximately 260,000 distinct CDR3 sequences, of which roughly 15% were detected only once. The ten largest clones capture 20% to 25% of the sample.

Ficoll-Paque density gradient centrifugation was used to isolate PBMCs. Findings and caveats that apply to the study as a whole: Some responding clones were detected in pre-infection memory, which suggested that pre-existing cross-reactive memory T cells had joined the SARS-CoV-2 response. The study covered only a couple of mild cases, and larger cohorts including severe cases with pre-infection samples were considered necessary. From day 15 to 85, contracting clones showed balanced CD4/CD8 phenotypes, whereas a second wave of clones that expanded from day 15 to 37 leaned towards CD4+. Contracting CD4+ clones were located mainly in the CM and EM memory subsets, whereas CD8+ clones were found to be enriched in EMRA. Whether the second-wave clones peaking on day 37 were SARS-CoV-2 specific was not confirmed.

The table lists this clonotype with a few counts. The antigen it binds to is not known. No quality values exist for individual bases; no much larger clone is one base distant. CDR1 and CDR2 (MDHEN, SYDVKM) derive from the germline V gene. From cysteine to phenylalanine, the CDR3 is 14 amino acids long. Here the CDR3 DNA is all that survives: 42 bases in frame from base 1. Trimming at the junction amounts to 6 bases on V and 3 bases on J, and the germline ends lie 11 bases apart. The chain joins TRBV28 to TRBJ2-2, and perhaps TRBD1 as D gene, on 6 matching bases. Sequencing input: PBMCs or a T cell subset sorted from them (not recorded which). The sequence was obtained from a man in his late teens or twenties who had mild COVID-19 (a few samples of this study predate the infection). The sample titles of this study are shuffled in the database, so cell type and time point are left out; the donor was told from shared clones. The CDR3 loop reads CASRRGQHTGELFF. The DNA reads as follows: TGTGCCAGCAGACGTGGACAGCACACCGGGGAGCTGTTTTTT.